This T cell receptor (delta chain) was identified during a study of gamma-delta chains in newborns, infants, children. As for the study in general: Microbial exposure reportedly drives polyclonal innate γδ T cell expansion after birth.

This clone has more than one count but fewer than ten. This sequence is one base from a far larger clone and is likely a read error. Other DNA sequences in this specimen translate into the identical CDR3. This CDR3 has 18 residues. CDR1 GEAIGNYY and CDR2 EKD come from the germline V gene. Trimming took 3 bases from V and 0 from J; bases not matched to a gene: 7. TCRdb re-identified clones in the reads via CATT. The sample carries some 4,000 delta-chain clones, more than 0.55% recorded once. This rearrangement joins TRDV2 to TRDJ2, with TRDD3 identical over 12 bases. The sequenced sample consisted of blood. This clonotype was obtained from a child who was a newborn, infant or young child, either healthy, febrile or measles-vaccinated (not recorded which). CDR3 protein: CACDPVLGDTPLTAQLFF. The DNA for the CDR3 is TGTGCCTGTGACCCGGTACTGGGGGATACTCCTTTGACAGCACAACTCTTCTTT.